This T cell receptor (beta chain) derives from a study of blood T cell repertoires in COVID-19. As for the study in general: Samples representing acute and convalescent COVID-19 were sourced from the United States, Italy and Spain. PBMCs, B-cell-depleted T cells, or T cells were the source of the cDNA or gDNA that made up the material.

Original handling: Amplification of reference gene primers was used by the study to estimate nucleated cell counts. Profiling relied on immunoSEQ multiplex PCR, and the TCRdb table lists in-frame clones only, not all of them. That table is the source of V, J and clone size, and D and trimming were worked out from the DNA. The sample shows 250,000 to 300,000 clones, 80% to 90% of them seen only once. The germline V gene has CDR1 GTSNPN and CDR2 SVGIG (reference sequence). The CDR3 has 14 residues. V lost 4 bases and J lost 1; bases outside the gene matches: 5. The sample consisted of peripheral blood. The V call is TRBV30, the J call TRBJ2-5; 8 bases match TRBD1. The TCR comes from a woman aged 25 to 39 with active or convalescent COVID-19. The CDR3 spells CAWKLGQGQETQYF. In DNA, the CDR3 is TGTGCCTGGAAGCTCGGACAGGGCCAAGAGACCCAGTACTTC.